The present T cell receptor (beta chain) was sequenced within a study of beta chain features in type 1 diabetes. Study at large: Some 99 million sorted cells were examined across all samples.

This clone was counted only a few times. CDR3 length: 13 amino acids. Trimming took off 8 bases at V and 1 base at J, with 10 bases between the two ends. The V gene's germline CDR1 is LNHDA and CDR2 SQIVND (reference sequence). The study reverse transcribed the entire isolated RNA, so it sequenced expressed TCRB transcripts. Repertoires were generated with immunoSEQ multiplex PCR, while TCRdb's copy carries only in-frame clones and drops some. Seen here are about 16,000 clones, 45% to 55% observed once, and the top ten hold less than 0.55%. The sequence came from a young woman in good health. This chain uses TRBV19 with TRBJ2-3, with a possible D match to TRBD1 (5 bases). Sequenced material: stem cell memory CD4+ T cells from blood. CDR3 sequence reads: CASCPRGTDTQYF. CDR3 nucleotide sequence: TGTGCCAGTTGTCCCAGGGGCACAGATACGCAGTATTTT.